A single TCR beta chain is shown here with its context. Original methodology: Reference gene primer amplification yielded estimated nucleated cell counts. Only in-frame clones appear in the TCRdb table, and some are missing; sequencing was by immunoSEQ multiplex PCR. V and J calls plus clone size are reproduced from that table; the DNA served to infer D and trimming. The data contain around 84,000 clones, about 70% of them singletons. This CDR3 is 13 amino acids long. CDR1 is LNHDA and CDR2 is SQIVND in the germline V gene (reference sequence). Trimming removed 4 bases from V and 4 bases from J; junction bases left unmatched: 2. This sample was taken from a study of blood T cell repertoires in COVID-19. Overall study: Sources were T cells, B-cell-depleted T cells, or PBMCs; the material itself was cDNA or gDNA.

The specimen sequenced was peripheral blood. This chain uses TRBV19 with TRBJ2-5; 8 bases match TRBD2. This clonotype originated in a man over 45 with active or convalescent COVID-19. CDR3 nucleotides: TGTGCCAGTAGTACCGGGGGGGGAGAGACCCAGTACTTC. This gives the protein CASSTGGGETQYF.